The 3 T cell receptor beta chains in this list originate from one sample, sequenced in a study of identical twins (dated by TCRdb to about 2016). Preparation of the library involved 5' RACE. The run used an Illumina HiSeq 2000. TCRdb trimmed the raw reads at Q25, called clones with MiXCR and kept productive beta chains. Rows are combined by CDR3 protein, so each entry shows the most common genes and DNA. This sample has some 790,000 distinct CDR3 sequences in its table, and about 20% of those were observed once. Clones ranked in the top ten supply roughly 13% of the sample. The sample was also reused in another study, on T cells expressing NK-cell markers.

The sequencing sample was made of PBMCs. The receptors were sampled from a woman under 30 in good health.

This clonotype was detected only a few times. The rearrangement uses TRBV12-3 or TRBV12-4 and TRBJ2-1; no clear D. Deletions cut 5 bases from V and 6 bases from J, with 17 bases between. This CDR3 contains 15 residues. The CDR3 coding sequence is TGTGCCAGCAGTCTTGCGGCCTATTCTTCCAATGAGCAGTTCTTC. This translates into CASSLAAYSSNEQFF.

Regarding this clonotype: This CDR3 is missing its conserved last phenylalanine or tryptophan, likely due to a read error. The rearrangement joins TRBV7-6 to TRBJ2-7; 7 bases align to TRBD2. The V segment lost 4 bases and the J segment 5 bases; nucleotides outside the gene matches: 5. CDR1 and CDR2 from the germline V gene are SGHVS and FNYEAQ. This CDR3 spans 13 amino acids. CDR3 amino acids: CASSSRLANEQYS. The CDR3 bases are TGTGCCAGCAGCTCGAGACTAGCTAACGAGCAGTACTCC.

This clonotype occurred a few times. The chain employs TRBV29-1 and TRBJ2-5; D is unresolved. V gave up 4 bases and J gave up 5 bases, with 8 bases separating them. The CDR3 is made up of 11 amino acids. Germline-derived CDR1 and CDR2 are SQVTM and ANQGSEA. CDR3 nucleotide sequence: TGCAGCGTTGGAGCTTGGGAGACCCAGTACTTC. Its protein product is CSVGAWETQYF.